A single sample gave rise to the 32 T cell receptor beta chains below, sequenced in a study of blood T cell repertoires in COVID-19. Produced via immunoSEQ multiplex PCR; TCRdb's table is partial and in-frame only. In the table there are approximately 70,000 clones, around nine tenths of which are singletons. Sequenced input: peripheral blood. Source of these receptors: a young woman with acute or convalescent COVID-19.

The rearrangement uses TRBV19 and TRBJ1-3, with unresolved D. Trimming removed 3 bases from V and 0 bases from J, with 9 bases in between. Per germline, CDR1 LNHDA and CDR2 SQIVND (reference sequence). The CDR3 extends over 15 amino acids. This CDR3 reads CASSIPGHSGNTIYF. The CDR3 DNA reads TGTGCCAGTAGTATCCCAGGCCACTCTGGAAACACCATATATTTT.

V usage is TRBV5-6 and J usage is TRBJ1-2; 7 bases map to TRBD1. Unmatched junction bases numbered 6, after V lost 1 base and J lost 3 bases. Germline V lookup: CDR1 SGHDT, CDR2 YYEEEE. This CDR3 contains 15 residues. The CDR3 here is CASSLIDRDHYGYTF. In nucleotides, the CDR3 is TGTGCCAGCAGCTTGATTGACAGGGATCACTATGGCTACACCTTC. Full variable domain (outside the CDR3, taken from reference TRBV5-6 and TRBJ1-2): DAGVTQSPTHLIKTRGQQVTLRCSPKSGHDTVSWYQQALGQGPQFIFQYYEEEERQRGNFPDRFSGHQFPNYSSELNVNALLLGDSALYLCASSLIDRDHYGYTFGSGTRLTVV.

The chain employs TRBV2 and TRBJ1-1, with D uncertain. Germline CDR1 reads SNHLY; CDR2 reads FYNNEI. V was cut by 0 bases and J by 1 base, with 15 bases left in between. The CDR3 runs to 17 residues. The CDR3 nucleotides read TGTGCCAGCAGTGAAGCGAGCCCCCGATCAACGAACACTGAAGCTTTCTTT. This codes for CASSEASPRSTNTEAFF.

This chain joins TRBV7-2 and TRBJ2-1; 9 nucleotides agree with TRBD2. The ends lost 3 bases at V and 6 bases at J; junction bases unmatched: 6. This CDR3 contains 15 residues. CDR1 is SGHTA, CDR2 FQGNSA, per germline. CDR3 in amino acids: CASSFGLAKSNEQFF. CDR3 nucleotide sequence: TGTGCCAGCAGCTTTGGACTAGCGAAATCCAATGAGCAGTTCTTC. Full variable domain (remainder filled in from reference TRBV7-2 and TRBJ2-1): GAGVSQSPSNKVTEKGKDVELRCDPISGHTALYWYRQSLGQGLEFLIYFQGNSAPDKSGLPSDRFSAERTGGSVSTLTIQRTQQEDSAVYLCASSFGLAKSNEQFFGPGTRLTVL.

V is TRBV7-2 and J is TRBJ2-1; 12 bases map to TRBD1. Germline V CDR1 and CDR2: SGHTA, FQGNSA. Losses at the gene ends were 1 base for V and 5 bases for J; bases not matched to a gene: 3. The CDR3 length is 16 residues. The CDR3 nucleotides are TGTGCCAGCAGCTTAGTTGGGACAGGGGGCCACAATGAGCAGTTCTTC. This codes for CASSLVGTGGHNEQFF.

The rearrangement uses TRBV2 and TRBJ2-2, with a weak D call TRBD2 (5 bases). V was cut by 4 bases and J by 8 bases, with 11 bases left in between. CDR3 size: 13 residues. Germline V gene data show CDR1 as SNHLY and CDR2 as FYNNEI. CDR3 sequence (DNA): TGTGCCAGCAGTGTTCGTGGCGGGGGGGAGCTGTTTTTT. Its translation: CASSVRGGGELFF.

The J gene is TRBJ2-2, the V gene TRBV28, with 9 bases fitting TRBD1. The V gene end was trimmed by 6 bases and the J gene end by 5 bases; junction bases not matched to a gene: 7. The CDR3 is made up of 15 amino acids. Germline lookup yields CDR1 MDHEN and CDR2 SYDVKM. The DNA for the CDR3 is TGTGCCAGCAGGCTTACAGGGGGCTTAACCGGGGAGCTGTTTTTT. This encodes CASRLTGGLTGELFF.

The genes are TRBV11-2 and TRBJ2-1; 11 bases fit TRBD2. The CDR3 totals 17 residues. V dropped 1 base and J dropped 4; count of bases not matched to a gene: 6. Germline V gives CDR1 SGHAT, CDR2 FQNNGV. CDR3 DNA sequence: TGTGCCAGCAGCTTAGGGACTAGCGGGCATATTTACAATGAGCAGTTCTTC. Protein: CASSLGTSGHIYNEQFF.

The rearrangement uses TRBV7-5 and TRBJ2-3; the table's D call of TRBD2 was not tested on the DNA. TRBV7-5 represents a pseudogene. This CDR3 is built from 11 residues. Here the CDR3 reads CARNLTDTQYF. CDR3 DNA sequence: TGTGCCAGAAACCTAACAGATACGCAGTATTTT.

This sequence joins TRBV2 and TRBJ2-7; 9 positions agree with TRBD1. The CDR3 loop spans 14 amino acids. J was trimmed by 1 base and V by 8 bases; bases with no gene match: 6. From germline, CDR1 is SNHLY and CDR2 FYNNEI. CDR3 bases: TGTGCCAGCCAAGTGGGACAGGGTTCCTACGAGCAGTACTTC. Residues: CASQVGQGSYEQYF.

This chain uses TRBV27 with TRBJ2-5; tentatively, D is TRBD1 (5 bases). Trimming left V 2 bases short and J 1 base short, with 8 bases between. This CDR3 contains 14 residues. From germline, CDR1 is MNHEY and CDR2 SMNVEV (reference sequence). CDR3 bases: TGTGCCAGCAGTTTAGGGGCGGCCCAAGAGACCCAGTACTTC. It is translated as CASSLGAAQETQYF.

This rearrangement joins TRBV6-1 to TRBJ2-4, with 11 nucleotides matching TRBD2. The V gene end was trimmed by 1 base and the J gene end by 1 base; junction bases not matched to a gene: 12. The CDR3 has 20 residues. The germline gives CDR1 MNHNS, CDR2 SASEGT. CDR3 residues: CASSEGLGSGRVWAKNIQYF. In DNA form, the CDR3 reads TGTGCCAGCAGTGAAGGTCTCGGTAGCGGGAGGGTTTGGGCCAAAAACATTCAGTACTTC.

The chain uses TRBV7-8 and TRBJ1-6; D is unclear. The CDR3 sequence is 15 residues long. Looked up from germline, CDR1 is SGHVS and CDR2 is FQNEAQ. V was clipped by 1 base and J by 8 bases, with 12 bases between them. CDR3 nucleotide sequence: TGTGCCAGCAGCTTAGTACCAGGAGGACATTCACCCCTCCACTTT. The encoded protein is CASSLVPGGHSPLHF.

The gene calls are TRBV6-2 or TRBV6-3 and TRBJ2-3, with D possibly TRBD1 on 6 matching bases. The CDR3 covers 15 residues. Germline loops: CDR1 MNHEY, CDR2 SVGEGT. Between the trimmed V and J ends, which lost 0 bases and 0 bases, there was a span of 7 bases. CDR3 residues: CASSYSTGSTDTQYF. CDR3 DNA sequence: TGTGCCAGCAGTTACTCGACAGGAAGCACAGATACGCAGTATTTT.

The chain couples TRBV19 to TRBJ1-5; 11 nucleotides agree with TRBD1. The CDR3 length is 15 residues. The V segment lost 5 bases and the J segment 6 bases; nucleotides outside the gene matches: 6. Germline assignment: CDR1 LNHDA and CDR2 SQIVND (reference sequence). The CDR3 loop reads CASSPWTGGGQPQHF. CDR3 DNA: TGTGCCAGTAGTCCTTGGACAGGGGGCGGTCAGCCCCAGCATTTT.

The gene calls are TRBV4-1 and TRBJ2-1; 8 bases map to TRBD2. There are 16 residues in the CDR3. The junction had 5 bases not matched to a gene; V was cut back by 0 bases and J by 4 bases. The germline gives CDR1 MGHRA, CDR2 YSYEKL. CDR3 nucleotide sequence: TGCGCCAGCAGCCAAGAATCCGGGGGGGGATACAATGAGCAGTTCTTC. Protein: CASSQESGGGYNEQFF.

The V gene is TRBV10-1, the J gene TRBJ2-5; 7 bases map to TRBD2. Trimming cost V 3 bases and J 1 base; bases outside gene matches: 14. Germline CDR1 WNHNN, CDR2 SYGVQD (reference sequence). CDR3 size: 18 residues. CDR3 bases: TGCGCCAGCAGTGATCCGGCGGGAGAGGTGGGTTCCCAAGAGACCCAGTACTTC. This codes for CASSDPAGEVGSQETQYF.

The V and J genes are TRBV10-2 and TRBJ2-4, with TRBD1 matching over 8 bases. With V trimmed by 6 bases and J by 2 bases, 15 bases remained unmatched. The CDR3 covers 18 residues. Germline CDR1 WSHSY, CDR2 SAAADI. DNA of the CDR3: TGCGCCAGCAGCCTTAATAGCCGCAGGGGGCTGACCAAAAACATTCAGTACTTC. Translating it yields CASSLNSRRGLTKNIQYF.

The chain links TRBV4-2 to TRBJ2-3; the D gene is possibly TRBD2 (7 bases). Germline V gives CDR1 LGHNA, CDR2 YNFKEQ. The V end was cut by 3 bases, the J end by 5 bases, with 21 bases between. The CDR3 spans 17 residues. CDR3 protein: CASSQELSGGLIDTQYF. CDR3 DNA sequence: TGTGCCAGCAGCCAGGAGCTTTCGGGGGGCCTTATAGATACGCAGTATTTT.

Worth noting for this clone: Since the CDR3 does not end with the conserved phenylalanine or tryptophan, this likely comes from a read error. It is unclear where the CDR3 begins or ends on the DNA, so no DNA is shown, and the CDR3 is as TCRdb lists it. The chain is built from TRBV19 and TRBJ2-7; the table's D call, TRBD1, has no DNA check behind it. The CDR3 adds up to 14 amino acids, both ends counted. CDR1 LNHDA and CDR2 SQIVND come from the germline V gene (reference sequence). This CDR3 is CASSTPGTGCRQGP.

The rearrangement links TRBV2 to TRBJ1-6; D gene ambiguous. The CDR3 runs 13 residues. Per germline, CDR1 SNHLY and CDR2 FYNNEI. Trimming shortened V by 10 bases and J by 5 bases, and 12 bases separated the two germline ends. CDR3 amino acids: CATKYTNNSPLHF. The CDR3 DNA sequence: TGTGCCACCAAATACACGAATAATTCACCCCTCCACTTT.

The rearrangement links TRBV11-2 to TRBJ2-1; possible D gene TRBD2, 6 bases. In germline, CDR1 is SGHAT, CDR2 FQNNGV. The V end lost 4 bases, the J end lost 5 bases, and 15 bases lay between the germline ends. The CDR3 length is 15 residues. The CDR3 sequence is CASSSDYMEDNEQFF. DNA for the CDR3: TGTGCCAGCAGCTCGGACTATATGGAGGACAATGAGCAGTTCTTC.

V is TRBV6-5 and J is TRBJ1-4; 8 bases are a match to TRBD1. The length of the CDR3 is 14 residues. J gave up 8 bases and V 8 bases, and 10 bases lay outside the gene matches. The germline gives CDR1 MNHEY, CDR2 SVGAGI. The CDR3 loop is CASGQGPLREKLFF. CDR3 in DNA: TGTGCCAGCGGACAGGGACCCCTCCGGGAAAAACTGTTTTTT.

V is TRBV7-9 and J is TRBJ2-5, with a weak D call TRBD2 (5 bases). This CDR3 region has 13 residues. From germline, CDR1 is SEHNR and CDR2 FQNEAQ (reference sequence). Trimming shortened V by 2 bases and J by 8 bases, and 12 bases separated the two germline ends. CDR3 coding DNA: TGTGCCAGCAGCTTACAGAGGGTGGGAACCCAGTACTTC. Amino acid sequence: CASSLQRVGTQYF.

The CDR3 reads CASRRTGGTEAFF. CDR3 DNA sequence: TGTGCCAGCAGGCGGACAGGGGGTACTGAAGCTTTCTTT. The chain recombines TRBV12-3 or TRBV12-4 with TRBJ1-1, with 10 bases that match TRBD1. This CDR3 contains 13 residues. Trimming cost V 6 bases and J 5 bases; bases outside gene matches: 3.

The rearrangement links TRBV15 to TRBJ1-6; D uncertain. V was cut by 3 bases and J by 0 bases, with 3 bases left in between. The CDR3 spans 14 residues. Germline V gene lookup returns CDR1 LNHNV and CDR2 YYDKDF (reference sequence). CDR3 sequence reads: CATSSGSYNSPLHF. CDR3 coding DNA: TGTGCCACCAGCAGCGGCTCCTATAATTCACCCCTCCACTTT.

In its sample, this clone was seen once. The chain combines TRBV30 with TRBJ1-5, with D possibly matching TRBD1 (5 bases). The V gene lost 0 bases and the J gene lost 1 base, with 16 bases spanning the gap. The CDR3 is 17 residues long. Germline lookup yields CDR1 GTSNPN and CDR2 SVGIG (reference sequence). The CDR3 region is CAWSVPSDSLSNQPQHF. CDR3 nucleotide sequence: TGTGCCTGGAGTGTACCCTCCGACAGTCTAAGCAATCAGCCCCAGCATTTT.

The chain recombines TRBV2 with TRBJ2-3; D possibly corresponds to TRBD1 (5 bases). This CDR3 region has 17 residues. Germline values: CDR1 SNHLY, CDR2 FYNNEI. Deletions cut 6 bases from V and 0 bases from J, with 19 bases between. In nucleotides, the CDR3 is TGTGCCAGCAGAGCCGTCCAGAACAGGTTTAGCACAGATACGCAGTATTTT. It specifies CASRAVQNRFSTDTQYF.

The gene calls are TRBV6-5 and TRBJ1-2; tentatively, D is TRBD1 (6 bases). CDR3 length equals 13 residues. Per germline, CDR1 MNHEY and CDR2 SVGAGI. Trimming took off 6 bases at V and 2 bases at J, with 10 bases between the two ends. CDR3 sequence: CASRGGPNYGYTF. CDR3 coding DNA: TGTGCCAGCAGGGGGGGGCCCAACTATGGCTACACCTTC.

This chain uses TRBV4-2 with TRBJ2-5; 7 nucleotides line up with TRBD1. The CDR3 runs 18 residues. Trimming took 0 bases from V and 1 from J; bases not matched to a gene: 11. In germline, CDR1 is LGHNA, CDR2 YNFKEQ. CDR3 protein: CASSQEAGPGTAQETQYF. For the CDR3, the DNA is TGTGCCAGCAGCCAAGAGGCAGGGCCCGGGACAGCCCAAGAGACCCAGTACTTC.

The chain uses TRBV25-1 and TRBJ1-3; 7 bases agree with TRBD1. The CDR3 spans 13 residues. Germline CDR1 reads MGHDK; CDR2 reads SYGVNS. Germline trimming cut 10 bases from V and 0 bases from J; bases unmatched to any gene: 3. In DNA form, the CDR3 reads TGTGCCACGGGGACAGCCTCTGGAAACACCATATATTTT. Translation: CATGTASGNTIYF.

The chain carries TRBV5-4 and TRBJ2-3; 7 positions match TRBD2. Trimming at V came to 4 bases and at J to 3 bases, leaving 14 bases not matched to a gene. This CDR3 region has 17 residues. CDR1 is SGHNT and CDR2 is YYREEE in the germline V gene (reference sequence). DNA for the CDR3: TGTGCCAGCAGCCGTTTTTCTAGCGGCTTGGGGACAGATACGCAGTATTTT. It codes for CASSRFSSGLGTDTQYF.